The clone carrying this T cell receptor (beta chain) was detected only a few times. Its antigen is not identified. The data belong to a study of response to subunit inactivated influenza vaccine. General observations from the study: After each seasonal influenza vaccination, few new T cells are recruited, the authors suggested.

TCRdb re-analysed the RT-PCR reads in MiXCR, keeping a single row per CDR3 protein. The repertoire holds about 190,000 distinct CDR3 sequences, with around an eighth as singletons. The CDR3 has 20 amino acids. In germline, CDR1 is SGHAT, CDR2 FQNNGV. V gave up 0 bases and J gave up 3 bases; unmatched junction bases: 15. The chain has TRBV11-2 and TRBJ2-1, with TRBD2 matching over 9 bases. The sample was CD8+ T cells sorted from PBMCs, taken 5 days after vaccination. The receptor comes from a man in his fifties who received an inactivated influenza vaccine. CDR3 bases: TGTGCCAGCAGCTTAGATTTTAGCGGGGGTGTATTGATTGGCTACAATGAGCAGTTCTTC. It yields the protein CASSLDFSGGVLIGYNEQFF.